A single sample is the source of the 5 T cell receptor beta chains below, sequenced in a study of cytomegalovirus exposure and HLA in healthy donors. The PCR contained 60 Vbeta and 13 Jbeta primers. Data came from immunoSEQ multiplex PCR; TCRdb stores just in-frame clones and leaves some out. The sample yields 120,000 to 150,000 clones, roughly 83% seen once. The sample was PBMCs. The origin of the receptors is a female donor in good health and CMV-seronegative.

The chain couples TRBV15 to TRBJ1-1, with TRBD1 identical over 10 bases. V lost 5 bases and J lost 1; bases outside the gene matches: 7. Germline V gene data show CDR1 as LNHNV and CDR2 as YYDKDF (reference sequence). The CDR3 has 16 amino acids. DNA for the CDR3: TGTGCCACCAGCGAAGACAGGGGGCACCAGAACACTGAAGCTTTCTTT. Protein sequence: CATSEDRGHQNTEAFF.

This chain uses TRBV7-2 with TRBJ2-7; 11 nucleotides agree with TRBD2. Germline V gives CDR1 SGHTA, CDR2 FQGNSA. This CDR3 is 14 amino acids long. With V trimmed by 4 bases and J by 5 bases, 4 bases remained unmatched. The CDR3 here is CASSSLAGVNEQYF. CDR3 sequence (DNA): TGTGCCAGCAGCTCACTAGCGGGGGTCAACGAGCAGTACTTC.

CDR3: CASSQDRVDGYTF. CDR3 in DNA: TGTGCCAGCTCACAAGACAGGGTTGATGGCTACACCTTC. V and J are TRBV18 and TRBJ1-2; 7 positions match TRBD1. V gave up 4 bases and J gave up 6 bases; unmatched junction bases: 5. CDR3 size: 13 residues. CDR1 KGHSH and CDR2 LQKENI come from the germline V gene.

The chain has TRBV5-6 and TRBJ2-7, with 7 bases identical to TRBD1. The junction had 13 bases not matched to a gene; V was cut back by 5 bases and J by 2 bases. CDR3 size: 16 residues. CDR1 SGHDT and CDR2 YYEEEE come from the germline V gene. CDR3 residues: CASRFLTGTDTYEQYF. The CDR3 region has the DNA TGTGCCAGCAGATTTCTCACCGGGACAGATACCTACGAGCAGTACTTC.

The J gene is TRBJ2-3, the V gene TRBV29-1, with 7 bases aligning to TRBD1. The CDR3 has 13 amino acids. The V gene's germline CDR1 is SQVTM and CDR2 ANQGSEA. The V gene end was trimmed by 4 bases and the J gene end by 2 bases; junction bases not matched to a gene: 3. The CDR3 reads CSVGQGFTDTQYF. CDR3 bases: TGCAGCGTTGGACAGGGTTTCACAGATACGCAGTATTTT.